Listed below are T cell receptor beta chains from one sample, sequenced in a study of blood T cells in healthy people across ages. TCRdb re-analysed the 5' RACE reads in MiXCR, keeping a single row per CDR3 protein. The sample holds about 830,000 distinct CDR3 sequences, less than 80% seen once. Source material: blood. These receptors all stem from a man aged 30 to 45 in good health. Each CDR3 is given with its conserved first and last residue. Fields, in order: D gene, clone size, V gene, J gene, CDR3 protein, CDR3 DNA. A D gene is named only where the DNA matches it firmly. The size field is filled for only some rows; it gives once, few, many or a size class.

NA	once	TRBV7-2	TRBJ2-1	CASSMTSPMGSYNEQFF	TGTGCCAGCAGCATGACTAGTCCAATGGGCTCCTACAATGAGCAGTTCTTC
TRBD1	few	TRBV14	TRBJ2-7	CASSHSPGTGVREQYF	TGTGCCAGCAGCCATTCTCCCGGGACAGGGGTTCGCGAGCAGTACTTC
TRBD1	NA	TRBV6-6	TRBJ1-5	CASSTGDSNQPRHF	TGTGCCAGCAGTACGGGGGACAGCAATCAGCCCCGGCATTTT
TRBD1	once	TRBV5-1	TRBJ1-4	CASSSTGSKDEKLFF	TGCGCCAGCAGCTCGACAGGGTCAAAGGATGAAAAACTGTTTTTT
TRBD1	NA	TRBV20-1	TRBJ2-3	CSARPGGFTDTQYF	TGCAGTGCTAGGCCAGGGGGCTTCACAGATACGCAGTATTTT
TRBD2	once	TRBV4-2	TRBJ2-5	CASSQGASGGAVLPETQYF	TGTGCCAGCAGCCAAGGGGCTAGCGGGGGGGCCGTTCTTCCGGAGACCCAGTACTTC
TRBD2	few	TRBV5-1	TRBJ2-2	CASSSWTSGTGELFF	TGCGCCAGCAGCTCTTGGACTAGCGGAACCGGGGAGCTGTTTTTT
NA	few	TRBV28	TRBJ2-4	CASSLVPENIQYF	TGTGCCAGCAGTCTCGTACCTGAAAACATTCAGTACTTC
TRBD1	NA	TRBV29-1	TRBJ2-3	CSVGPGQGTDTQYF	TGCAGCGTTGGACCGGGACAGGGAACAGATACGCAGTATTTT
NA	NA	TRBV6-1	TRBJ1-5	CASSELTASGPQHF	TGTGCCAGCAGTGAACTAACGGCCAGTGGGCCCCAGCATTTT
NA	few	TRBV29-1	TRBJ2-7	CSVTGNSYEQYF	TGCAGCGTTACAGGGAACTCCTACGAGCAGTACTTC
NA	NA	TRBV4-3	TRBJ1-2	CASSQSVMKQGHLDGYTF	TGCGCCAGCAGCCAGAGCGTCATGAAACAGGGCCACCTGGATGGCTACACCTTC
NA	NA	TRBV14	TRBJ2-3	CASSQELRGVEDTQYF	TGTGCCAGCAGCCAAGAATTACGAGGGGTTGAAGATACGCAGTATTTT
TRBD1	few	TRBV7-6	TRBJ2-7	CASSYGTAYEQYF	TGTGCCAGCAGCTACGGGACAGCCTACGAGCAGTACTTC
NA	few	TRBV20-1	TRBJ2-5	CSARDLPQADGGLAATQYF	TGCAGTGCTAGAGATTTACCACAGGCTGATGGGGGTCTCGCGGCGACCCAGTACTTC
NA	NA	TRBV12-3/TRBV12-4	TRBJ2-5	CASSSRNGGETQYF	TGTGCCAGCAGCTCCCGGAATGGGGGGGAGACCCAGTACTTC
TRBD1	many	TRBV7-9	TRBJ2-5	CASSWDRAVQETQYF	TGTGCCAGCAGTTGGGACAGGGCGGTCCAAGAGACCCAGTACTTC
TRBD2	NA	TRBV20-1	TRBJ2-1	CSAFNRRTSGNNEQFF	TGCAGTGCTTTTAACAGGAGGACTAGCGGAAACAATGAGCAGTTCTTC